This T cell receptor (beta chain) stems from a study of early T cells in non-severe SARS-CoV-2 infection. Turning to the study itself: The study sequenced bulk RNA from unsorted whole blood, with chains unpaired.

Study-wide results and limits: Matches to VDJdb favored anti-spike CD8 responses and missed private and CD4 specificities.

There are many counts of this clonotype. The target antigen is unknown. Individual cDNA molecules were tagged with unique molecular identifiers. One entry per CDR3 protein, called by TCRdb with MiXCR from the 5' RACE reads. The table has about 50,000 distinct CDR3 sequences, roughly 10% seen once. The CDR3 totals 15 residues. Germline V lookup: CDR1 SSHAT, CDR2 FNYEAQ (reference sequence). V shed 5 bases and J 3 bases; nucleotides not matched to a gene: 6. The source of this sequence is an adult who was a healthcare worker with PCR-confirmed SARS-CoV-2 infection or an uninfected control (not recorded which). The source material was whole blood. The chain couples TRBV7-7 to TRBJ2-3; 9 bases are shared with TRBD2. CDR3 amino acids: CASSPGTSRTDTQYF. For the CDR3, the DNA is TGTGCCAGCAGCCCCGGGACTAGCCGTACAGATACGCAGTATTTT.